The rows below give T cell receptor beta chains drawn from one sample of a study of blood T cell repertoires in COVID-19. Sequenced by immunoSEQ multiplex PCR; TCRdb stores in-frame clones only, minus some. The table has around 130,000 clones, 82% seen once. The specimen was peripheral blood. Receptors originate from a woman over 75 with acute or convalescent COVID-19. CDR3s leave out the opening cysteine and the closing phenylalanine or tryptophan. The order of the fields is V gene, J gene, CDR3 protein.

TRBV24-1	TRBJ2-3	ATSDFGTRDGTDTQY
TRBV19	TRBJ1-5	ASSMDRLYSNQPQH
TRBV7-9	TRBJ2-7	ASSWTSGEHAYEQY
TRBV24-1	TRBJ2-1	ATSDLESGSSYNEQF
TRBV5-4	TRBJ2-5	ASSYGGETQY
TRBV5-8	TRBJ1-6	ASSLGRQINSPLH
TRBV10-2	TRBJ1-2	ASSSPGINYGYT
TRBV2	TRBJ2-7	ASNPSGRSYEQY
TRBV5-1	TRBJ2-2	ASSEEVEILTGELF
TRBV5-1	TRBJ2-7	ASNPGTGTYEQY
TRBV11-2	TRBJ2-2	ASSLSRSGELF
TRBV5-6	TRBJ1-2	ASSLGQSYGYT
TRBV10-3	TRBJ1-2	AISGAVDGYT
TRBV29-1	TRBJ2-1	SVEGRAGGLNEQF